One and the same sample provided the 17 T cell receptor beta chains below, sequenced in a study of post-analysis software for immune sequencing data. Incorporated into the TCR beta cDNA libraries were unique molecular identifiers, which served to reduce PCR and sequencing biases. TCRdb analysed the PCR reads with MiXCR anew, one entry per CDR3 protein. The repertoire holds some 700,000 distinct CDR3 sequences, approximately 60% seen once, with around 10% in the top ten. Study-level findings and limits: Five or six TRBV segments, TRBV5-6, TRBV5-1 and TRBV20-1 among them, were found more frequent in patients than controls.

These receptors lack a known antigen. The specimen was blood. These receptors were obtained from a girl aged 2-9 years with multiple sclerosis.

The chain is built from TRBV9 and TRBJ1-1; possible D gene TRBD1, 5 bases. V lost 3 bases and J lost 0, with 9 bases in between. This CDR3 comprises 14 residues. CDR1 is SGDLS and CDR2 is YYNGEE in the germline V gene. The CDR3 spells CASSAGGVNTEAFF. The CDR3 DNA sequence: TGTGCCAGCAGCGCCGGGGGGGTGAACACTGAAGCTTTCTTT. The full variable domain, its missing parts supplied by reference TRBV9 and TRBJ1-1, is DSGVTQTPKHLITATGQRVTLRCSPRSGDLSVYWYQQSLDQGLQFLIQYYNGEERAKGNILERFSAQQFPDLHSELNLSSLELGDSALYFCASSAGGVNTEAFFGQGTRLTVV.

This clonotype was picked up a small number of times. This chain's CDR3 is CASSPGHRYGYTF. In nucleotides, the CDR3 is TGTGCCAGCAGCCCCGGCCACCGCTATGGCTACACCTTC. The chain carries TRBV11-2 and TRBJ1-2; D uncertain. Germline values: CDR1 SGHAT, CDR2 FQNNGV. This CDR3 is 13 amino acids long. V gave up 5 bases and J gave up 4 bases, with 11 bases separating them. Using reference TRBV11-2 and TRBJ1-2 for the parts outside the CDR3, the full variable domain is EAGVAQSPRYKIIEKRQSVAFWCNPISGHATLYWYQQILGQGPKLLIQFQNNGVVDDSQLPKDRFSAERLKGVDSTLKIQPAKLEDSAVYLCASSPGHRYGYTFGSGTRLTVV.

J is TRBJ2-3 and V is TRBV10-3, with 11 bases that match TRBD2. The germline V gene encodes CDR1 ENHRY and CDR2 SYGVKD. J was trimmed by 1 base and V by 5 bases; bases with no gene match: 5. The CDR3 is 16 residues long. CDR3 in DNA: TGTGCCATCAGTTCACGGGGACTAGCGGGCACAGATACGCAGTATTTT. Its protein product is CAISSRGLAGTDTQYF.

CDR3 loop: CSANPATGGETQYF. The CDR3 DNA sequence: TGCAGTGCTAATCCGGCGACGGGTGGCGAGACCCAGTACTTC. The rearrangement links TRBV20-1 to TRBJ2-5; no reliable D call. CDR3 size: 14 residues. The V end lost 4 bases, the J end lost 5 bases, and 17 bases lay between the germline ends. Germline values: CDR1 DFQATT, CDR2 SNEGSKA (reference sequence).

The chain joins TRBV6-1 to TRBJ2-4, with 12 bases lining up with TRBD2. Germline lookup yields CDR1 MNHNS and CDR2 SASEGT. This CDR3 comprises 17 residues. With 6 bases clipped from V and 3 bases from J, the junction kept 9 bases outside the gene matches. The CDR3 nucleotides read TGTGCCAGCAGCCGACTAGCGGGGGCTCGGGGCAAAAACATTCAGTACTTC. Protein: CASSRLAGARGKNIQYF.

This clonotype was recorded only once. The V gene is TRBV4-1, the J gene TRBJ2-7, with TRBD1 matching 7 bases. From germline, CDR1 is MGHRA and CDR2 YSYEKL. This CDR3 spans 15 amino acids. J was trimmed by 0 bases and V by 6 bases; bases with no gene match: 8. In DNA form, the CDR3 reads TGCGCCAGCAGGGATACAGGGGCGAGCTCCTACGAGCAGTACTTC. Translation: CASRDTGASSYEQYF.

This chain uses TRBV7-2 with TRBJ2-3, with TRBD2 matching over 11 bases. The CDR3 covers 15 residues. CDR1 SGHTA and CDR2 FQGNSA come from the germline V gene. With V trimmed by 1 base and J by 6 bases, 3 bases remained unmatched. The CDR3, as DNA: TGTGCCAGCAGCTTAGGGGGACTAGCGGTGGATACGCAGTATTTT. It yields the protein CASSLGGLAVDTQYF.

The chain couples TRBV3-1 to TRBJ2-5, with TRBD1 identical over 10 bases. Losses at the gene ends were 4 bases for V and 3 bases for J; bases not matched to a gene: 2. The CDR3 is 14 amino acids. Germline lookup yields CDR1 LGHDT and CDR2 YNNKEL (reference sequence). The CDR3 sequence is CASSPTGGEETQYF. The DNA of the CDR3 is TGTGCCAGCAGCCCGACAGGGGGCGAAGAGACCCAGTACTTC.

The chain carries TRBV6-5 and TRBJ1-1, with unresolved D. The CDR3 is made up of 14 amino acids. V lost 2 bases and J lost 4, with 11 bases in between. In germline, CDR1 is MNHEY, CDR2 SVGAGI. The CDR3 protein is CASSYGAGRTEAFF. DNA of the CDR3: TGTGCCAGCAGTTACGGAGCAGGCCGCACTGAAGCTTTCTTT.

Details on this clonotype: The CDR3 end shows no conserved phenylalanine or tryptophan, and so a read error is likely. V usage is TRBV18 and J usage is TRBJ2-7; 7 nucleotides match TRBD2. Trimming at V came to 3 bases and at J to 3 bases, leaving 8 bases not matched to a gene. This CDR3 is 15 amino acids long. CDR1 and CDR2 from the germline V gene are KGHSH and LQKENI. CDR3 in amino acids: CASSPGTGGLYEQYL. DNA for the CDR3: TGTGCCAGCTCACCCGGGACGGGGGGACTCTACGAGCAGTACTTG.

This rearrangement joins TRBV10-3 to TRBJ2-3, with 11 bases that match TRBD1. Looked up from germline, CDR1 is ENHRY and CDR2 is SYGVKD. CDR3 size: 17 residues. V gave up 10 bases and J gave up 0 bases; unmatched junction bases: 12. The CDR3 is CATHALGQGASTDTQYF. CDR3 nucleotides: TGTGCCACCCACGCACTCGGACAGGGGGCTAGCACAGATACGCAGTATTTT.

The V call is TRBV20-1, the J call TRBJ2-2; TRBD1 agrees at 8 bases. This CDR3 comprises 16 residues. Per the germline V gene, CDR1 is DFQATT and CDR2 is SNEGSKA (reference sequence). V lost 6 bases, J lost 0 bases, and 9 bases stayed unmatched. The CDR3 bases are TGCAGTGCCCAGAGCCGGGACAGGCCGAACACCGGGGAGCTGTTTTTT. Translating gives CSAQSRDRPNTGELFF.

The V gene is TRBV6-2 or TRBV6-3, the J gene TRBJ2-7, with D unresolved. Between the trimmed V and J ends, which lost 0 bases and 2 bases, there was a span of 8 bases. CDR1 and CDR2 from the germline V gene are MNHEY and SVGEGT. The length of the CDR3 is 14 residues. CDR3 loop: CASSYSWLTYEQYF. CDR3 sequence (DNA): TGTGCCAGCAGTTACTCGTGGCTGACCTACGAGCAGTACTTC.

This chain joins TRBV5-1 and TRBJ1-2; D is unresolved. The CDR3 spans 13 residues. Germline values: CDR1 SGHRS, CDR2 YFSETQ. Trimming cost V 2 bases and J 7 bases, with 12 bases left between them. CDR3 in amino acids: CASSFEGSGGYTF. The CDR3 nucleotides read TGCGCCAGCAGCTTCGAGGGAAGCGGTGGCTACACCTTC.

The chain recombines TRBV7-8 with TRBJ2-5; 9 bases agree with TRBD2. The J call may be mistaken, given a closer DNA end match to TRBJ2-7. The V gene's germline CDR1 is SGHVS and CDR2 FQNEAQ. This CDR3 comprises 14 residues. CDR3 loop: CASSLSSGDYEQYF. As DNA, the CDR3 is TGTGCCAGCAGCTTGTCTAGCGGGGACTACGAGCAGTACTTC.

This clonotype has just a few counts. This rearrangement joins TRBV20-1 to TRBJ2-1, with TRBD1 identical over 7 bases. The CDR3 sequence is 15 residues long. CDR1 and CDR2 (germline): DFQATT, SNEGSKA (reference sequence). Trimming cost V 6 bases and J 5 bases; bases outside gene matches: 13. As DNA, the CDR3 is TGCAGTGCCAGACCTACAGGGGAAGTCGACAATGAGCAGTTCTTC. It is translated as CSARPTGEVDNEQFF.

This clonotype has only one observation. The germline gene is not matched at one end of the junction; a read error may be the cause. V usage is TRBV7-3 and J usage is TRBJ2-4, with D unresolved. In germline, CDR1 is SGHTA, CDR2 FQGTGA. The CDR3 consists of 17 residues. The CDR3 spells CTSSLKVRKVRKGIQYF. The CDR3 nucleotides are TGTACCAGCAGCTTAAAGGTTCGGAAGGTCCGCAAAGGGATTCAGTACTTC.